This TCR beta chain was obtained from a study of blood T cell repertoires in COVID-19. Study overall: From T cells, B-cell-depleted T cells, or PBMCs came the material, which was cDNA or gDNA.

Method: immunoSEQ multiplex PCR; TCRdb's copy keeps in-frame clones and lacks some. The sample holds fewer than 350,000 clones, around 93% seen once. This CDR3 region has 12 residues. In germline, CDR1 is MGHRA, CDR2 YSYEKL. With 3 bases removed from V and 4 bases from J, the gap between germline ends came to 4 bases. Participants' own reports of clinical history determined their cohort assignment. The receptor comes from a man aged 40-50 years who had been exposed to COVID-19. Material: PBMCs or T cells enriched from blood (not recorded which). The chain joins TRBV4-1 to TRBJ2-1; D gene ambiguous. CDR3 sequence: CASSHPYNEQFF. CDR3 nucleotide sequence: TGCGCCAGCAGCCACCCTTACAATGAGCAGTTCTTC.